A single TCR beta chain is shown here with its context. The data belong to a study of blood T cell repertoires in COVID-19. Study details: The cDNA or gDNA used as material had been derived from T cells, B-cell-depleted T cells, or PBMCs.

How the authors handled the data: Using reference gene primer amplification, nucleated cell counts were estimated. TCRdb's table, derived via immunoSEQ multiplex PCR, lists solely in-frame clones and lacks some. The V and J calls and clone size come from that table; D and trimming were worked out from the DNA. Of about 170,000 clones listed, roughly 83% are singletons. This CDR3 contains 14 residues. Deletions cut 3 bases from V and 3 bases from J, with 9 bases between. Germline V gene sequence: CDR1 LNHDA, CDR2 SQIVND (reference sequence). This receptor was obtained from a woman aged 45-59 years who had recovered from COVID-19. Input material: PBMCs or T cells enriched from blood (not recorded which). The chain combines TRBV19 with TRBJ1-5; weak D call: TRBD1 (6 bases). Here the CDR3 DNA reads TGTGCCAGTAGTATGGACAGCTACAATCAGCCCCAGCATTTT. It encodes CASSMDSYNQPQHF.